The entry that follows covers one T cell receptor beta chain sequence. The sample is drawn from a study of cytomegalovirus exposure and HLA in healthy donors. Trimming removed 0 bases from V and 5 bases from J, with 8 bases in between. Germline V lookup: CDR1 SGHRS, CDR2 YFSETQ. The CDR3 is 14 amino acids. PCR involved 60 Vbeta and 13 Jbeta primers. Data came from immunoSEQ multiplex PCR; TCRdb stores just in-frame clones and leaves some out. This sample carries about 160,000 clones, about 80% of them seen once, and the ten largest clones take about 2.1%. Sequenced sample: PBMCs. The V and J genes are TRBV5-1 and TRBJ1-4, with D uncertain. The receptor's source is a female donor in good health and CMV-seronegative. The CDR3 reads CASSLGGLNEKLFF. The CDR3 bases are TGCGCCAGCAGCTTGGGAGGGTTGAATGAAAAACTGTTTTTT.